This TCR beta chain was obtained from a study of T-cell memory formation after mild COVID-19. The study, taken as a whole, reports: Memory from before infection featured some responding clones, which suggests cross-reactive memory joined.

V trimming: 2 bases; J trimming: 4 bases; junction bases outside the gene matches: 7. CDR3 size: 16 residues. The germline CDR1 and CDR2 sequences are LGHNA and YSLEER. TCRdb re-called the 5' RACE reads through MiXCR, storing one row per CDR3 protein. The sample carries about 160,000 distinct CDR3 sequences, roughly 31% recorded once. Notes on this clonotype: As yet, its antigen is unknown.

V is TRBV4-3 and J is TRBJ2-1; 8 bases fit TRBD2. The sample comprised PBMCs or a T cell subset sorted from them (not recorded which). The sequence was collected from an adult woman who had mild COVID-19 (a few samples of this study predate the infection). Cell type and time point are not known. CDR3 protein: CASSQNPQREYNEQFF. CDR3 DNA: TGCGCCAGCAGCCAAAACCCTCAGCGGGAGTACAATGAGCAGTTCTTC.